Detailed here is one T cell receptor beta chain. The sample comes from a study of blood T cell repertoires in COVID-19. Study information: Acute-phase and convalescent COVID-19 samples originated in the United States, Italy and Spain. T cells, B-cell-depleted T cells, or PBMCs provided the cDNA or gDNA that served as material.

Original analysis: Amplification from reference gene primers served as the basis for estimated nucleated cell counts. Sequencing used immunoSEQ multiplex PCR; TCRdb keeps in-frame clones, though not all of them. V and J calls and clone size follow that table, whereas D and trimming were derived from the DNA. The sample includes approximately 140,000 clones, 84% of them seen just once. The receptor was isolated from a human donor in a cohort sampled during active COVID-19. The source material was peripheral blood.

For the CDR3, the DNA is TGCGCCAGCAGCTTGGACATACAGGAGCGAAGGGACTATGGCTACACCTTC. This codes for CASSLDIQERRDYGYTF. The chain is built from TRBV5-1 and TRBJ1-2; D possibly corresponds to TRBD1 (5 bases). Trimming shortened V by 0 bases and J by 3 bases, and 18 bases separated the two germline ends. Germline V gene sequence: CDR1 SGHRS, CDR2 YFSETQ. The CDR3 runs 17 residues.